The clone carrying this T cell receptor beta chain was seen many times. Its target is unknown. In TCRdb, the RT-PCR reads were re-called with MiXCR into one record per CDR3 protein. In the table there are 600,000 to 850,000 distinct CDR3 sequences, 11% to 15% of which are singletons. This CDR3 is built from 11 residues. V dropped 7 bases and J dropped 8 bases, with 11 bases sitting between them. Germline V gives CDR1 SNHLY, CDR2 FYNNEI. This record belongs to a study of response to subunit inactivated influenza vaccine. Study observations and caveats: A suggestion made by the authors is that each seasonal influenza vaccination recruits few new T cells.

The chain combines TRBV2 with TRBJ1-2; unclear D gene. The TCR originated in a man over 45 who received an inactivated influenza vaccine. Material: PBMCs from blood, obtained less than 15 days before vaccination. This CDR3 is CASNRVGGYTF. CDR3 DNA: TGTGCCAGCAACCGGGTTGGGGGCTACACCTTC.